This TCR beta chain stems from a study of cytomegalovirus exposure and HLA in healthy donors. About the study: Most donors, roughly 77% of a few hundred genotyped, fell in the Caucasian-associated ancestry cluster.

General observations from the study: It was in a later analysis that TCR association rates were seen to vary by HLA locus, highest for DRB1 and lowest for HLA-C. Among TCR beta chains, those listed as cytomegalovirus-associated numbered about 160.

On this clone itself: Its antigen is as yet unknown. The sample has other DNA sequences that encode this CDR3 too.

Germline V gene data show CDR1 as MNHEY and CDR2 as SVGAGI. There are 14 residues in the CDR3. V lost 7 bases, J lost 13 bases, and 20 bases lay in between. Primers: 60 Vbeta forward and 13 Jbeta reverse. The authors' processing: An analysis that came later counted 80 million or so unique TCR beta chains, approximately 10 million shared. The data were produced by immunoSEQ multiplex PCR, yet TCRdb's version contains in-frame clones alone and is incomplete. From that table come the V and J calls and clone size; the DNA was used to work out D and trimming. The data include about 54,000 clones; the top ten clones carry approximately 7%.

The sequence was obtained from a woman aged 40 to 50 in good health and CMV-seronegative. The chain combines TRBV6-5 with TRBJ1-6; D might be TRBD1 (5 bases). Sequences were obtained from PBMCs. In DNA form, the CDR3 reads TGTGCCAGCACAAGGGGAATCGACGGTTCCCCCCTCCACTTT. This gives the protein CASTRGIDGSPLHF.